This T cell receptor beta chain was profiled in a study of PD-L1 blockade in urothelial cancer. Study-wide background: Analyzed time points were 3 weeks (second dose) and 6 weeks after therapy began. Median T cell yield from blood was around 140,000.

Time point meaning: pretreatment peripheral blood. V was cut by 3 bases and J by 3 bases, with 12 bases left in between. The CDR3 contains 14 residues. The germline CDR1 and CDR2 sequences are KGHSH and LQKENI. This clone has just a few counts. The investigators introduced synthetic TCR analog templates into each PCR as spikes. The data were produced by immunoSEQ multiplex PCR, yet TCRdb's version contains in-frame clones alone and is incomplete. The profile shows 130,000 or so clones, roughly 80% of them singletons. This chain links TRBV18 with TRBJ2-7; D is unresolved. This clonotype was obtained from a man aged 50 or older with urothelial cancer. The material sequenced was PBMCs, taken around atezolizumab (anti-PD-L1) treatment. The DNA of the CDR3 is TGTGCCAGCTCACCGGTAGCTACTGGCTACGAGCAGTACTTC. Encoded protein: CASSPVATGYEQYF.